The rows below give T cell receptor beta chains drawn from one sample of a study of blood T cell repertoires in COVID-19. The protocol was immunoSEQ multiplex PCR, while the TCRdb copy is restricted to in-frame clones and leaves out a portion. This table holds about 280,000 clones, roughly 88% found once. The source material was peripheral blood. The receptors stem from a man between 18 and 29 years old with active or convalescent COVID-19. The conserved cysteine and the conserved F or W are not part of the CDR3 here.

TRBV27	ASSFRQNTEAF
TRBV5-1	ASRYEGASTDTQY
TRBV4-3	ASSQERAGGLGTQY
TRBV20-1	SASLQFNEQF
TRBV5-1	ASSSNPINEQY
TRBV4-1	ASSQDRGTEAF
TRBV7-3	ASSLDLAETQY
TRBV10-2	ASIDSGGPEQF
TRBV2	ASVPSRETQY
TRBV9	ASSADSYNEQF
TRBV19	ATTDRGLGNQPQH
TRBV2	ASRWDYTDTQY
TRBV10-3	AISGESNQPQH
TRBV10-3	AISPDRGSYGYT
TRBV10-3	AIRAGLREKLF
TRBV6-5	ASSYSGGGATDTQY
TRBV18	ASSPGGGYEQY
TRBV2	ASRRLADTDTQY
TRBV7-9	ASSLEGINQPQH
TRBV16	ASTPSRGTEAF
TRBV9	ASSVEGGAGPLLGTGELF
TRBV29-1	SVEERDWYTGELF
TRBV7-2	ACGGGPADTQY
TRBV4-1	ASSQLGQAKNIQY
TRBV4-1	ASSQELRDGSYNEQF
TRBV10-1	ASSGGNSNQPQH
TRBV18	ASSPSTENTGELF
TRBV27	ASSLTPGQDYYEQY
TRBV7-8	ASSLNEQGPFANYGYT
TRBV11-2	ASSLPGTVGHNEQF
TRBV19	ASSIPGSGELF
TRBV3-1/TRBV3-2	ASSQDQGKGGNYGYT
TRBV4-1	ASSGQTSGGPPLQY
TRBV7-2	ASSLTRTSAF
TRBV23-1	ASSQGTETQY
TRBV25-1	ASNEGGRMDEQY
TRBV24-1	ATSDSTYNEQF
TRBV5-1	ASRQGGAKNIQY
TRBV7-6	ASSLVSGYSSGLYNEQF
TRBV24-1	ATSDNTGTEGYT
TRBV5-4	ASKTGPQGSYEQY
TRBV4-3	ASSPQTGRNSPLH
TRBV13	ASSLGQGGDTQY
TRBV10-3	AISRGHEQY
TRBV10-3	AISDGTGAGNQPQH
TRBV18	ASSRRQVQGTEAF
TRBV9	ASSVERVGTDTQY
TRBV6-5	ASSYKPESYNSPLH
TRBV11-2	ASSLAVGGAGELF
TRBV9	ASSVASVNGELF
TRBV14	ASSQHRGTEAF
TRBV7-9	ASSYTGATDTQY
TRBV4-3	ASSQDSIGSGELF
TRBV27	ASSSPLRGNYGYT
TRBV18	ASSPRDREIYEQY
TRBV5-1	ASSGMGAISGEKLF
TRBV18	ASSPTGTGFYNEQF
TRBV27	ASSRTAYNSPLH
TRBV6-2/TRBV6-3	ASSRQGLDHQPQH